This T cell receptor beta chain was found in a study of vaccination effects on CD4 cells after COVID-19 (dated by TCRdb to between 2020 and 2023). A note on the overall study: Across the study, the median time from the second dose to post-vaccine sampling was 72 days (range 14 to 241). A total of ten to eleven COVID-19 convalescent patients and a handful of SARS-CoV-2-naive healthy vaccine recipients were included in the full study. The study compared SARS-CoV-2 spike-specific CD4+ TCR repertoires before and after mRNA vaccination in COVID-19 convalescent patients and infection-naive vaccine recipients. The Oncomine TCR Beta short-read assay on an Illumina iSeq 100 was used to sequence cultures from other donors in the study.

Worth noting for this clone: It has no known antigen specificity. No base-level quality is on record; no much larger clone is a single base apart.

General findings and caveats noted by the study authors: Marked clonal contraction was observed in both infection-induced and vaccine-induced clones at late post-vaccination timepoints, consistent with waning T cell responses. Among healthy vaccine recipients, nearly all vaccine-induced clones were SARS-CoV-2 mono-reactive, and just 1 of 255 was cross-reactive with common cold coronaviruses. Limitations of the study were the small number of convalescent patients and the absence of early post-infection timepoints.

Library construction relied on the immunoSEQ multiplex PCR assay. DNA from the cultured, isolated CD4+ T cells was subjected to TCR beta CDR3 sequencing. Processing in the source paper ran as follows. Non-productive TCR sequences were removed and reads were trimmed to the CDR3 region, keeping CDR3s of at least 7 amino acids. Antigen-specific clonotypes were identified with the MANAFEST web app by comparing expansion in peptide wells against reference cultures. To count as positive, a clone had to show expansion at FDR<0.05 compared with the reference and with all other wells, an odds ratio above 5, and a frequency above 0.1% in two replicate wells. A clonotype was called cross-reactive if it was significantly expanded both in SARS-CoV-2 spike wells and in at least one common cold coronavirus spike condition. CDR3 similarity was assessed by Levenshtein distance with the stringdist R package, and unrooted trees were built with ape in R 3.6.1. Drawn from immuneACCESS, this table holds only the in-frame rearrangements with V and J called that TCRdb kept. Clones are partly lost; checked studies trace under half to an unresolved V gene and leave the rest unexplained. For V, J and clone size, that table is used; D and trimming come from the DNA. This sample holds tens of thousands of clones; around 80% were observed only once. The ten largest clones take up approximately 1.9% of the sample.

The CDR3 spans 12 residues, from the cysteine through the phenylalanine. Only the CDR3 portion is preserved as DNA: 36 bases, with reading frame beginning at the first base. V sheds 7 bases and J sheds 4 bases, leaving 8 bases between their ends. Looking up the germline V gene (reference sequence) yields CDR1 LNHDA and CDR2 SQIVND. In the ViraFEST assay, PBMC were stimulated with viral peptide pools, and TCR sequencing was then used to find antigen-specific CD4+ T cell clonotypes based on their expansion. After around 10 days of culture, CD4+ T cells were isolated with the EasySep CD4+ T cell isolation kit. Each participant received two doses of an mRNA SARS-CoV-2 vaccine, either BNT162b2 or mRNA-1273. None of the healthy vaccine recipients had a prior SARS-CoV-2 infection, which was confirmed by nucleocapsid antibody tests that came back negative both before and after vaccination. Approximately 2 million PBMC per well were cultured in IMDM with 5% human AB serum, 10 IU/ml IL-2 and gentamicin, plus 10 ug/ml peptides. Half of the culture medium was replaced with fresh IL-2-containing medium on days 3 and 7. Unless noted otherwise, every peptide stimulation condition was cultured in triplicate wells. PBMC were separated from whole blood using Ficoll-Paque Plus gradient centrifugation and were then either cryopreserved at -140C or used fresh. The overlapping peptide pools covered the spike proteins of SARS-CoV-2 as well as those of the common cold coronaviruses HCoV-NL63, HCoV-OC43 and HCoV-229E. The QIAamp micro DNA kit was used to extract genomic DNA from the cultured CD4+ T cells.

This sample comprised CD4+ T cells from PBMCs cultured with HCoV-OC43 spike peptides, obtained after COVID-19 vaccination. What this sample's cell subset or site label stands for: HCoV-OC43 spike overlapping peptide pool stimulation. This clonotype was sampled from a human donor who received a COVID-19 vaccine. The chain is made from TRBV19 and TRBJ2-1, with a tentative D gene TRBD1 over 5 matching bases. DNA sequence: TGTGCCAGTACGAACAGGTACAATGAGCAGTTCTTC. This translates into CASTNRYNEQFF. The entire variable domain, with the stretches around the CDR3 drawn from the reference TRBV19 and TRBJ2-1 proteins, is DGGITQSPKYLFRKEGQNVTLSCEQNLNHDAMYWYRQDPGQGLRLIYYSQIVNDFQKGDIAEGYSVSREKKESFPLTVTSAQKNPTAFYLCASTNRYNEQFFGPGTRLTVL.